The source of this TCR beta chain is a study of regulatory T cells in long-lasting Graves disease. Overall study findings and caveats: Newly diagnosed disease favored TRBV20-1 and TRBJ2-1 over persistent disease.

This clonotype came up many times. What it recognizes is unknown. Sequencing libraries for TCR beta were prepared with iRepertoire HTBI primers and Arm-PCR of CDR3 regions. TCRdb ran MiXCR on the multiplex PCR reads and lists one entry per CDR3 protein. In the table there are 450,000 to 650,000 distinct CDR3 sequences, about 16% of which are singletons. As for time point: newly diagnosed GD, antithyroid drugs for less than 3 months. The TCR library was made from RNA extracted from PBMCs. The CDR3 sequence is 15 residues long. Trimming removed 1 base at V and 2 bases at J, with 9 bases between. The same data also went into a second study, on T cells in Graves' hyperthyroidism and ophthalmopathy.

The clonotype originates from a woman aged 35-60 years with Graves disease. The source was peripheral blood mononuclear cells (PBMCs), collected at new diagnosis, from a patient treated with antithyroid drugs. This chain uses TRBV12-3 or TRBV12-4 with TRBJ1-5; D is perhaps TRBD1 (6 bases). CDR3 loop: CASSLGGAGNQPQHF. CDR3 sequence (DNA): TGTGCCAGCAGTTTAGGGGGGGCTGGCAATCAGCCCCAGCATTTT.